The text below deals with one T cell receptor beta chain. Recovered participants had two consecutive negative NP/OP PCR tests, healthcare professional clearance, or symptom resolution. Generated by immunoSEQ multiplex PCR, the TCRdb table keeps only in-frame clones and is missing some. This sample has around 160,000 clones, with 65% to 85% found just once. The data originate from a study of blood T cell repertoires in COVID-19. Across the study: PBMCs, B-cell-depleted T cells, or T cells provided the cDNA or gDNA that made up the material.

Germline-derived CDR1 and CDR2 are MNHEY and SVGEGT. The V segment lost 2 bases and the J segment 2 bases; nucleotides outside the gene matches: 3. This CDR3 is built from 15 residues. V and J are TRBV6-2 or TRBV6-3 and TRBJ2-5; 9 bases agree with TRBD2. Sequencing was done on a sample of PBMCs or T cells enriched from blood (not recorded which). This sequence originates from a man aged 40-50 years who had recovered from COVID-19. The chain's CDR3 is CASSYDAGGQETQYF. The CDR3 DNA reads TGTGCCAGCAGTTACGATGCGGGGGGGCAAGAGACCCAGTACTTC.